The clone carrying this TCR beta chain appeared a few times. Its antigen is still unknown. The junction and the germline gene differ at one end; a read error may be behind it. Germline V lookup: CDR1 SSHAT, CDR2 FNYEAQ (reference sequence). This CDR3 contains 14 residues. TCRdb itself ran the 5' RACE reads through MiXCR, one entry per CDR3 protein. The sample includes roughly 670,000 distinct CDR3 sequences, under 20% of them seen just once. The data stem from a study of CD8 T cells in ankylosing spondylitis. Study-wide findings and caveats: In ankylosing spondylitis blood, a motif of eight highly homologous TCR beta variants appeared characteristic.

This receptor was identified in a male donor with ankylosing spondylitis. J is TRBJ2-5 and V is TRBV7-7; D perhaps matches TRBD1 (5 bases). The source material was blood, either unsorted or a sorted T cell fraction (not recorded which). The CDR3 coding sequence is TGTGCTAGCAGCTCATCAGGGCTGGAAGAGACCCAGTACTTC. Translation gives CASSSSGLEETQYF.